The present TCR beta chain was sequenced within a study of IL-17A CD8 T cells in psoriatic arthritis synovium. For the wider study: The study was designed to define the phenotype, molecular profile and function of synovial IL-17A+CD8+ T cells in the pathogenesis of psoriatic arthritis.

After DNA extraction (Qiagen), TCRbeta V-D-J rearrangements were amplified in a bias-controlled manner and then sequenced at high throughput (immunoSEQ; Adaptive Biotech). For the original study's pipeline: The immunoSEQ Analyzer platform was used for sequence-level analysis of productive sequences. Clonality was computed as 1 minus Pielou's evenness, ranging from 0 (highly polyclonal) to 1 (monoclonal). The Morisita index, ranging from 0 (no similarity) to 1 (complete similarity), was used to quantify repertoire overlap between subsets. TCRdb took this table from immuneACCESS and kept in-frame rearrangements with V and J called. Such tables lack part of the clones; where checked against another copy, unresolved V genes explain under half of the gap, and the rest is unexplained. V, J and clone size derive from that table, while D and trimming were established from the DNA sequence. The sample table contains a few thousand clones; only one count was recorded for 72% of them. Around 14% of the sample is taken by the ten largest.

From a lookup of the germline V gene, CDR1 and CDR2 are SGHRS and YFSETQ. The junction carries 11 bases between V and J, which are trimmed by 2 bases and 3 bases respectively. Taken from cysteine to phenylalanine, the CDR3 has 14 residues. The CDR3 DNA has 42 bases and is translated from base 1. As concerns this clone: Its target antigen remains unknown. Base-call qualities are not available, and no considerably larger clone is one nucleotide away.

Synovial fluid effusions were drawn from actively inflamed joints of patients with psoriatic arthritis. Memory CD8+ T cells in synovial fluid were sorted patient by patient into Tc17 (IL-17A+) cells, bulk memory cells and Tc1 (IL-17A-IFNgamma+) cells in order to compare their TCR repertoires. Psoriatic arthritis patients met the Classification of Psoriatic Arthritis Study Group (CASPAR) criteria. The bulk memory CD8+ T cell sort included CD45RA-CD27+/- cells together with CD45RA+CD27- cells. In a few patients with psoriatic arthritis, sorted CD8+ T cell subsets from synovial fluid were put through TCRbeta sequencing. After isolation with Lymphoprep, synovial fluid mononuclear cells were cryopreserved in liquid nitrogen until use. Around 50% fetal calf serum and about 10% dimethyl sulfoxide were contained in the cryopreservation medium. Broader findings and caveats from the paper: Cells were obtained from synovial fluid rather than synovial tissue, because no psoriatic arthritis synovial tissue samples were available. TCR sequencing covered only three patients, which the authors acknowledged as a limited sample size. Although over 4% of the repertoire was occupied by some individual clones, most synovial CD8+ subsets remained polyclonal.

The specimen was memory CD8+ T cells from synovial fluid. The label giving this sample's cell subset or site can be read as: bulk memory CD8+ T cells (CD45RA-CD27+/- and CD45RA+CD27-). The receptor's source is a human donor with psoriatic arthritis. Recombination linked TRBV5-1 to TRBJ1-1, with the D gene not confidently named. The DNA sequence is TGCGCCAGCAGCTTCGGGAAAATAGACACTGAAGCTTTCTTT. Its protein product is CASSFGKIDTEAFF.